This T cell receptor (beta chain) was documented in a study of beta chain features in type 1 diabetes. Broader study findings: Moderate yet significant TCRB CDR3 shortening was seen in Type 1 diabetes patients in all four CD4+ subsets.

A sort by CD45RO/CCR7/CD25/CD127/CD95/CD27 yielded CD4+ naive, central memory, regulatory and stem cell-like memory cells. Looked up from germline, CDR1 is SQVTM and CDR2 is ANQGSEA. The V and J ends lost 1 base and 1 base respectively, with 10 bases between them. The CDR3 contains 14 residues. All of the isolated RNA was reverse transcribed, so expressed TCRB transcripts were sequenced. Using immunoSEQ multiplex PCR, the repertoire was profiled, and TCRdb retains in-frame clones only, with some absent. The sample carries about 170,000 clones, less than 10% recorded once. Only a few counts were recorded for this clone. Its antigen is unidentified.

The chain couples TRBV29-1 to TRBJ1-2; D gene unclear. Sequencing was carried out using central memory CD4+ T cells from blood. The sequence was obtained from a man aged 18-30 years with type 1 diabetes. CDR3 protein: CSVEGRGFNYGYTF. The CDR3 bases are TGCAGCGTTGAAGGGCGGGGTTTTAACTATGGCTACACCTTC. Full variable domain (outside the CDR3, taken from reference TRBV29-1 and TRBJ1-2): SAVISQKPSRDICQRGTSLTIQCQVDSQVTMMFWYRQQPGQSLTLIATANQGSEATYESGFVIDKFPISRPNLTFSTLTVSNMSPEDSSIYLCSVEGRGFNYGYTFGSGTRLTVV.